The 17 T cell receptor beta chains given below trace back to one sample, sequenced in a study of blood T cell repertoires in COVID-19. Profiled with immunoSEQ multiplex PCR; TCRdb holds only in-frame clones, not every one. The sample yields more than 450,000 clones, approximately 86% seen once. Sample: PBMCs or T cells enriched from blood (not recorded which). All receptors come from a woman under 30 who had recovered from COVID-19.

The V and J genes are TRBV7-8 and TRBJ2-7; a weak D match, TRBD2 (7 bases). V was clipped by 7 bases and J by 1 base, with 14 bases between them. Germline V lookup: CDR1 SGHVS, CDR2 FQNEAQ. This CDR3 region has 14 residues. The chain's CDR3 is CASTDRGGSYEQYF. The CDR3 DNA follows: TGTGCCAGCACCGATAGGGGGGGATCCTACGAGCAGTACTTC.

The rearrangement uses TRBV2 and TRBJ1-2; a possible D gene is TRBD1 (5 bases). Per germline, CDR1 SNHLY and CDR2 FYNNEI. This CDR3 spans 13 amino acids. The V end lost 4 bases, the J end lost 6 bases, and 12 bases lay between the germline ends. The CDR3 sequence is CASSVGRTNGYTF. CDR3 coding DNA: TGTGCCAGCAGTGTGGGGCGGACTAATGGCTACACCTTC.

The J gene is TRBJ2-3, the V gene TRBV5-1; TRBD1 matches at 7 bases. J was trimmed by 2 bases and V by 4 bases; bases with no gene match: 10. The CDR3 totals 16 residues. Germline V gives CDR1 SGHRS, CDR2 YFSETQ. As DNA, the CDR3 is TGCGCCAGCAGCAAAAGGGACAGCAGGTTCACAGATACGCAGTATTTT. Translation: CASSKRDSRFTDTQYF.

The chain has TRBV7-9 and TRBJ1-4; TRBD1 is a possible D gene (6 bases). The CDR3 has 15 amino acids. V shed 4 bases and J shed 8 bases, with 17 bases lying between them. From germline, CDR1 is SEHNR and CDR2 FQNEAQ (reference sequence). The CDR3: CASSSADRSHEKLFF. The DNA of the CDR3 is TGTGCCAGCAGCTCGGCGGACAGATCGCACGAAAAACTGTTTTTT. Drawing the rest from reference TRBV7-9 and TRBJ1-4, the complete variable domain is DTGVSQNPRHKITKRGQNVTFRCDPISEHNRLYWYRQTLGQGPEFLTYFQNEAQLEKSRLLSDRFSAERPKGSFSTLEIQRTEQGDSAMYLCASSSADRSHEKLFFGSGTQLSVL.

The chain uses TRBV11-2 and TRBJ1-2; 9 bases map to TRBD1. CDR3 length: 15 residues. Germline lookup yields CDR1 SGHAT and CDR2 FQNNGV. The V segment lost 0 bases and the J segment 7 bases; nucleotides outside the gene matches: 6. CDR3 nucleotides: TGTGCCAGCAGCTTAGATCAGGGACAGGGCGGTGGCTACACCTTC. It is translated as CASSLDQGQGGGYTF.

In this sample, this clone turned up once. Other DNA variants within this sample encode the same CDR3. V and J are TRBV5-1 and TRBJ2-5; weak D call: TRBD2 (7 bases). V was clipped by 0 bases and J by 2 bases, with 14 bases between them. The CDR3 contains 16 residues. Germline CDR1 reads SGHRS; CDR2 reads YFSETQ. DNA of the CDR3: TGCGCCAGCAGCTTGGGGTCGGGGGGCCATCAAGAGACCCAGTACTTC. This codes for CASSLGSGGHQETQYF.

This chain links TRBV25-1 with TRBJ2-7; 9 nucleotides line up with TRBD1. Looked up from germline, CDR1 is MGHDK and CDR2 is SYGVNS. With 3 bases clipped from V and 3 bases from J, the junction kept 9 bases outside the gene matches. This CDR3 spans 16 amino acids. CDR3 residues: CASSDLGQGTRYEQYF. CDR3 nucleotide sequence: TGTGCCAGCAGTGACCTCGGACAGGGGACACGCTACGAGCAGTACTTC.

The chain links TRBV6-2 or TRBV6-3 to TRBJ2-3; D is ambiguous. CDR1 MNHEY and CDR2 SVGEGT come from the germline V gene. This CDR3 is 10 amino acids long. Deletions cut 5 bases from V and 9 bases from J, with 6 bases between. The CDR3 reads CASSNLTQYF. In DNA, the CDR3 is TGTGCCAGCAGTAACCTAACGCAGTATTTT.

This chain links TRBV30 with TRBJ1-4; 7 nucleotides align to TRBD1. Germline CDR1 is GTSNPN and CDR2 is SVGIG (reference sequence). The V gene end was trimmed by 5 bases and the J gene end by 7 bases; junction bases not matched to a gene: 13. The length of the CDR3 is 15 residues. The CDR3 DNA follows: TGTGCCTGGTCCCCTGGACAGGTCGGAGGTGAAAAACTGTTTTTT. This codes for CAWSPGQVGGEKLFF.

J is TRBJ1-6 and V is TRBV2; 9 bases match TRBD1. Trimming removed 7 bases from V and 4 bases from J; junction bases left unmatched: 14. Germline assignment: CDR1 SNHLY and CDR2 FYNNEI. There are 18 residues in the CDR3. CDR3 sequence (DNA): TGTGCCAGCACCCGTCCCGGGACAGGGTTCGGGTATAATTCACCCCTCCACTTT. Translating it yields CASTRPGTGFGYNSPLHF.

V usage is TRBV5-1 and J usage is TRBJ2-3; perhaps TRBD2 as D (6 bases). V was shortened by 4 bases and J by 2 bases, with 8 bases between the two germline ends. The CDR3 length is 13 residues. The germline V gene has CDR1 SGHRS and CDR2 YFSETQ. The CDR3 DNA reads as TGCGCCAGCAGCCGGGACTTCACAGATACGCAGTATTTT. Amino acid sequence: CASSRDFTDTQYF.

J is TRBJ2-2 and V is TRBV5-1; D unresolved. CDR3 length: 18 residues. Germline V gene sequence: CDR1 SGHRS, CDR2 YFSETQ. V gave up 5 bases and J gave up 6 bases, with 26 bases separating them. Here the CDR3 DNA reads TGCGCCAGCAGTCCCCAAGCGAGACCTGACGCTGGTGCCGGGGAGCTGTTTTTT. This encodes CASSPQARPDAGAGELFF.

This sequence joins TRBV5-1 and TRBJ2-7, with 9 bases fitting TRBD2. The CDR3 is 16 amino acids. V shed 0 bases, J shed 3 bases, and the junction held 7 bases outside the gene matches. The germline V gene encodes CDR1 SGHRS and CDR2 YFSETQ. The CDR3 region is CASSLVGSGGLYEQYF. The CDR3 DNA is TGCGCCAGCAGCTTGGTTGGTAGCGGGGGCCTCTACGAGCAGTACTTC.

This CDR3 reads CASTRREKQFF. The CDR3 nucleotides are TGTGCCAGCACCCGACGGGAGAAGCAGTTCTTC. This chain joins TRBV6-5 and TRBJ2-1, with TRBD2 as a possible D gene (6 bases). V was cut by 7 bases and J by 11 bases, with 12 bases left in between. The length of the CDR3 is 11 residues. The germline CDR1 and CDR2 sequences are MNHEY and SVGAGI.

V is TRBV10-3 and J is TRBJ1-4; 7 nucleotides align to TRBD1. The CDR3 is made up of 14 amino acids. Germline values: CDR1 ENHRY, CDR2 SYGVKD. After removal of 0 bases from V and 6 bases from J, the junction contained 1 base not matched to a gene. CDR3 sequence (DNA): TGTGCCATCAGTGAGTCTGACAGGGATGAAAAACTGTTTTTT. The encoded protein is CAISESDRDEKLFF.

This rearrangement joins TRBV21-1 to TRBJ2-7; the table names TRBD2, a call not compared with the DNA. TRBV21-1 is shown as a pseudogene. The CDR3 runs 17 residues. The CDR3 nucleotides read TGTGCCAGCGTAGGACATAGGTCGGGGGGAAGCTCCTACGAGCAGTACTTC. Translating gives CASVGHRSGGSSYEQYF.

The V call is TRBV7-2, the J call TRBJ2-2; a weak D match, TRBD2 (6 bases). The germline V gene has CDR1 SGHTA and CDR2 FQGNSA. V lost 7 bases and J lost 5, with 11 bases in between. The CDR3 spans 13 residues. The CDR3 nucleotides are TGTGCCAGCACGAGACTAGTTACCGGGGAGCTGTTTTTT. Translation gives CASTRLVTGELFF.